This T cell receptor beta chain was captured by sequencing in a study of T cells after posttransplantation cyclophosphamide. Profiling relied on immunoSEQ multiplex PCR, and the TCRdb table lists in-frame clones only, not all of them. The sample holds approximately 6,900 clones, just over 95% seen once. Study-level points and caveats: Tissue-infiltrating T cells from skin or gut overlapped little with blood T cells.

Germline trimming cut 0 bases from V and 3 bases from J; bases unmatched to any gene: 9. CDR1 and CDR2 from the germline V gene are LGHNA and YNFKEQ. The CDR3 is made up of 18 amino acids. The naive gate required viable CD3+CD4+ or CD3+CD8+ cells with CCR7+CD45RA+CD45RO-CD95-CD27+CD28+ phenotype. Worth noting for this clone: Its antigen remains unidentified.

The TCR comes from a woman in her 30s in good health and a related stem cell transplant donor. The chain couples TRBV4-2 to TRBJ2-1; TRBD2 matches 9 bases. Sequencing was carried out using naive CD8+ T cells sorted from PBMCs. In nucleotides, the CDR3 is TGTGCCAGCAGCCAAGATAAGGTAGCGGGGGAGGGCTACAATGAGCAGTTCTTC. Amino acid sequence: CASSQDKVAGEGYNEQFF.